Shown below are 14 T cell receptor beta chains from a single sample sequenced in a study of tumour-infiltrating T cells in Burkitt lymphoma. Assay: immunoSEQ multiplex PCR; the TCRdb copy retains only in-frame clones and omits some. The sample comprises approximately 2,100 clones, approximately 15% of which are singletons, and 9% rests with the top ten. The sample consisted of tumor tissue from a relapse. These receptors all stem from a human donor with relapsed Burkitt lymphoma.

This clone showed up just a few times. The rearrangement uses TRBV9 and TRBJ2-7; 7 bases agree with TRBD1. V trimming: 6 bases; J trimming: 3 bases; junction bases outside the gene matches: 9. Germline V gene sequence: CDR1 SGDLS, CDR2 YYNGEE. The CDR3 loop spans 14 amino acids. The CDR3 sequence is CASNQGGPLYEQYF. As DNA, the CDR3 is TGTGCCAGCAACCAAGGGGGCCCCCTCTACGAGCAGTACTTC.

This clone was detected only a few times. This sequence joins TRBV2 and TRBJ2-3; 7 bases fit TRBD1. With V trimmed by 3 bases and J by 1 base, 1 base remained unmatched. In germline, CDR1 is SNHLY, CDR2 FYNNEI. This CDR3 has 14 residues. CDR3 region: CASSDGTGTDTQYF. The CDR3 DNA follows: TGTGCCAGCAGTGACGGGACAGGCACAGATACGCAGTATTTT.

This clone was picked up a small number of times. This chain links TRBV5-1 with TRBJ1-1; no clear D. V shed 2 bases and J shed 0 bases, with 11 bases lying between them. CDR1 is SGHRS, CDR2 YFSETQ, per germline. This CDR3 is 15 amino acids long. The CDR3 loop reads CASSLYREVNTEAFF. Here the CDR3 DNA reads TGCGCCAGCAGCTTATACAGAGAAGTGAACACTGAAGCTTTCTTT.

This clone occurred a few times. The gene calls are TRBV9 and TRBJ1-5; D is possibly TRBD1 (6 bases). This CDR3 is built from 13 residues. Germline V gene lookup returns CDR1 SGDLS and CDR2 YYNGEE. V lost 4 bases to trimming and J lost 7 bases, with 12 bases between them. Here the CDR3 reads CASSPTGRQPQHF. Written as DNA, the CDR3 is TGTGCCAGCAGCCCTACAGGGAGACAGCCCCAGCATTTT.

The chain is built from TRBV7-6 and TRBJ1-1, with no clear D. Germline V gene lookup returns CDR1 SGHVS and CDR2 FNYEAQ. The CDR3 totals 13 residues. The ends were cut back, 2 bases at V and 4 bases at J, with 8 bases in the middle. The CDR3 loop reads CASSLKEGTEAFF. The CDR3, as DNA: TGTGCCAGCAGCTTAAAAGAGGGCACTGAAGCTTTCTTT.

The chain carries TRBV5-1 and TRBJ2-5; D not resolved. The CDR3 is 13 residues long. V gave up 4 bases and J gave up 0 bases, with 7 bases separating them. Per the germline V gene, CDR1 is SGHRS and CDR2 is YFSETQ. The CDR3 nucleotides are TGCGCCAGCAGCGTACGGGACCAAGAGACCCAGTACTTC. This translates into CASSVRDQETQYF.

This clone was observed a few times. The chain employs TRBV4-2 and TRBJ2-3; 7 bases match TRBD1. CDR3 length: 17 amino acids. V shed 4 bases and J 1 base; nucleotides not matched to a gene: 11. Germline V gene data show CDR1 as LGHNA and CDR2 as YNFKEQ. The CDR3 sequence: CASSRSQGGAGTDTQYF. The CDR3 DNA sequence: TGTGCCAGCAGCCGCAGCCAAGGGGGCGCCGGCACAGATACGCAGTATTTT.

On this clone: The junction departs from the called germline gene at one end, perhaps through a read error. The gene calls are TRBV18 and TRBJ1-5; perhaps TRBD1 as D (5 bases). CDR3 length equals 13 residues. Looked up from germline, CDR1 is KGHSH and CDR2 is LQKENI. CDR3 sequence reads: CASSPGTNQPQHF. CDR3 nucleotide sequence: TGTGCCAGCTCACCTGGGACGAATCAGCCTCAGCATTTT.

This clone was counted only a few times. The chain uses TRBV18 and TRBJ2-7; tentative D call: TRBD1 (6 bases). Germline CDR1 KGHSH, CDR2 LQKENI. The CDR3 runs to 13 residues. The V and J ends lost 5 bases and 2 bases respectively, with 10 bases between them. The CDR3 sequence is CASSKGQPYEQYF. Written as DNA, the CDR3 is TGTGCCAGCTCAAAAGGACAGCCCTACGAGCAGTACTTC.

V and J are TRBV30 and TRBJ2-7, with a possible D match to TRBD2 (6 bases). Germline V gene data show CDR1 as GTSNPN and CDR2 as SVGIG (reference sequence). The CDR3 contains 13 residues. The V end was cut by 8 bases, the J end by 0 bases, with 14 bases between. The CDR3 loop reads CAAWTKSSYEQYF. The CDR3 DNA follows: TGTGCCGCCTGGACTAAAAGCTCCTACGAGCAGTACTTC.

Notes on this clone: Germline and junction disagree at one end, which may indicate a read error. This rearrangement joins TRBV6-1 to TRBJ1-5; D is undetermined. Germline values: CDR1 MNHNS, CDR2 SASEGT. The CDR3 has 15 amino acids. In nucleotides, the CDR3 is TGTGCCAGCAGTGAGTGGGGTTTTGGCAATCAGCTCCAGCATTTT. This sequence encodes CASSEWGFGNQLQHF.

This sequence joins TRBV5-1 and TRBJ2-3; 8 bases fit TRBD2. Per germline, CDR1 SGHRS and CDR2 YFSETQ. The CDR3 contains 14 residues. V gave up 4 bases and J gave up 4 bases; unmatched junction bases: 5. The CDR3 is CASSPQRGSDTQYF. The CDR3 bases are TGCGCCAGCAGCCCCCAGCGGGGGTCAGATACGCAGTATTTT.

CDR3 region: CASSLEGGGYEQYF. The CDR3 DNA reads TGTGCCAGCAGCCTAGAGGGTGGAGGGTACGAGCAGTACTTC. The rearrangement joins TRBV7-6 to TRBJ2-7, with D maybe TRBD2 (6 bases). From germline, CDR1 is SGHVS and CDR2 FNYEAQ. The V and J ends lost 5 bases and 4 bases respectively, with 15 bases between them. The CDR3 consists of 14 residues.

This clone was picked up a small number of times. The chain carries TRBV9 and TRBJ1-4; D unclear. V gave up 4 bases and J gave up 8 bases, with 12 bases separating them. Germline CDR1 is SGDLS and CDR2 is YYNGEE. The CDR3 extends over 13 amino acids. As DNA, the CDR3 is TGTGCCAGCAGCCCCTCCAATAAAGAAAAACTGTTTTTT. Its protein is CASSPSNKEKLFF.